These 24 T cell receptor beta chains share one sample of origin, sequenced in a study of blood T cell repertoires in COVID-19. Sequencing was performed with immunoSEQ multiplex PCR; in TCRdb, only in-frame clones are kept and a portion is missing. The data show approximately 26,000 clones, around 90% seen once. Sequencing input: peripheral blood. The receptors were sampled from a human donor in a cohort sampled during active COVID-19.

This clone occurred a few times. The chain combines TRBV4-1 with TRBJ2-7; 11 bases match TRBD1. Per germline, CDR1 MGHRA and CDR2 YSYEKL. The CDR3 length is 21 residues. V shed 1 base and J 5 bases; nucleotides not matched to a gene: 22. The CDR3 loop is CASSQVDRGLLGRSRFHEQYF. DNA for the CDR3: TGCGCCAGCAGCCAAGTGGACAGGGGGCTATTAGGTCGGTCCAGATTCCACGAGCAGTACTTC.

The chain recombines TRBV28 with TRBJ1-1, with D possibly being TRBD1 (6 bases). CDR3 size: 14 residues. V lost 5 bases, J lost 4 bases, and 14 bases lay in between. Germline V gene data show CDR1 as MDHEN and CDR2 as SYDVKM. CDR3 loop: CASSRQVGGTEAFF. CDR3 DNA sequence: TGTGCCAGCAGTCGACAGGTTGGGGGCACTGAAGCTTTCTTT.

Only a few counts were recorded for this clone. The chain links TRBV7-9 to TRBJ2-1; 8 positions agree with TRBD1. Trimming cost V 3 bases and J 8 bases; bases outside gene matches: 9. Germline-derived CDR1 and CDR2 are SEHNR and FQNEAQ (reference sequence). The CDR3 length is 15 residues. CDR3 amino acids: CASSFADRVFHEQFF. In nucleotides, the CDR3 is TGTGCCAGCAGCTTCGCGGACAGGGTCTTCCATGAGCAGTTCTTC.

This sequence joins TRBV5-5 and TRBJ2-1, with 7 positions matching TRBD1. CDR1 and CDR2 (germline): SGHKS, YYEKEE (reference sequence). Trimming cost V 4 bases and J 5 bases; bases outside gene matches: 6. The CDR3 runs to 14 residues. The CDR3 DNA reads as TGTGCCAGCAGCCCGACAGGGTCACACAATGAGCAGTTCTTC. Protein: CASSPTGSHNEQFF.

J is TRBJ2-7 and V is TRBV2, with D possibly TRBD2 on 6 matching bases. Germline loops: CDR1 SNHLY, CDR2 FYNNEI. The CDR3 sequence is 14 residues long. V dropped 7 bases and J dropped 5 bases, with 18 bases sitting between them. As DNA, the CDR3 is TGTGCCAGCAAGAGGGAGGCGGGTTCCAACGAGCAGTACTTC. Its translation is CASKREAGSNEQYF.

This chain joins TRBV2 and TRBJ2-5, with TRBD2 identical over 12 bases. V shed 4 bases and J 5 bases; nucleotides not matched to a gene: 8. This CDR3 is built from 16 residues. Germline loops: CDR1 SNHLY, CDR2 FYNNEI. CDR3 amino acids: CASSGSTSGGWETQYF. DNA for the CDR3: TGTGCCAGCAGTGGGTCTACTAGCGGGGGGTGGGAGACCCAGTACTTC.

The sample holds one count of this clone. This chain joins TRBV5-8 and TRBJ2-7, with 9 bases matching TRBD1. With V trimmed by 2 bases and J by 12 bases, 6 bases remained unmatched. Germline V gene data show CDR1 as SGHTS and CDR2 as YDEGEE. The CDR3 consists of 12 residues. CDR3 in DNA: TGTGCCAGCAGCTTCGGACAGGGGTTACTGTACTTC. Protein sequence: CASSFGQGLLYF.

This clone has just one count. The chain is built from TRBV19 and TRBJ1-5, with D possibly being TRBD1 (5 bases). V lost 6 bases, J lost 0 bases, and 12 bases lay in between. Germline CDR1 reads LNHDA; CDR2 reads SQIVND (reference sequence). This CDR3 has 15 amino acids. For the CDR3, the DNA is TGTGCCAGTAGGGGGGGGACGGTTAGCAATCAGCCCCAGCATTTT. Translation gives CASRGGTVSNQPQHF.

The rearrangement links TRBV30 to TRBJ1-6; 11 bases map to TRBD1. The V gene end was trimmed by 0 bases and the J gene end by 10 bases; junction bases not matched to a gene: 11. CDR1 is GTSNPN, CDR2 SVGIG, per germline (reference sequence). The CDR3 is made up of 17 amino acids. CDR3 region: CAWSVPATGTGGSPLHF. CDR3 DNA sequence: TGTGCCTGGAGTGTACCCGCCACTGGGACAGGGGGATCACCCCTCCACTTT.

The V and J genes are TRBV3-1 (or the pseudogene TRBV3-2) and TRBJ1-5, with D tentatively TRBD1 (6 bases). Germline CDR1 LGHDT, CDR2 YNNKEL (reference sequence). V dropped 1 base and J dropped 6 bases, with 13 bases sitting between them. The CDR3 runs to 15 residues. The CDR3: CASSQGPQGSQPQHF. In DNA, the CDR3 is TGTGCCAGCAGCCAAGGGCCCCAGGGGAGTCAGCCCCAGCATTTT.

The rearrangement joins TRBV5-1 to TRBJ1-6, with D perhaps TRBD1 (5 bases). Trimming took 7 bases from V and 9 from J, leaving 17 bases between them. CDR3 length: 14 amino acids. Germline V CDR1 and CDR2: SGHRS, YFSETQ. The DNA of the CDR3 is TGCGCCAGCTCGTCAGGGATGTGGGTTTCACCCCTCCACTTT. Its translation is CASSSGMWVSPLHF. Supplemented by reference TRBV5-1 and TRBJ1-6, the full variable domain reads KAGVTQTPRYLIKTRGQQVTLSCSPISGHRSVSWYQQTPGQGLQFLFEYFSETQRNKGNFPGRFSGRQFSNSRSEMNVSTLELGDSALYLCASSSGMWVSPLHFGNGTRLTVT.

This chain uses TRBV15 with TRBJ2-7; TRBD2 matches at 7 bases. Germline V gives CDR1 LNHNV, CDR2 YYDKDF (reference sequence). The CDR3 runs to 13 residues. The V gene end was trimmed by 0 bases and the J gene end by 7 bases; junction bases not matched to a gene: 3. The CDR3 sequence is CATSRELALEQYF. Here the CDR3 DNA reads TGTGCCACCAGCAGAGAACTAGCGCTAGAGCAGTACTTC.

The chain uses TRBV6-2 or TRBV6-3 and TRBJ2-7; D remains unclear. The germline V gene encodes CDR1 MNHEY and CDR2 SVGEGT. V was trimmed by 6 bases and J by 2 bases, leaving 5 bases between them. This CDR3 is 11 amino acids long. The CDR3 nucleotides read TGTGCCAGCAGCTCCGCCTACGAGCAGTACTTC. It encodes CASSSAYEQYF.

The chain uses TRBV3-1 (or the pseudogene TRBV3-2) and TRBJ1-1; TRBD1 aligns across 12 bases. V shed 3 bases and J 13 bases; nucleotides not matched to a gene: 3. In germline, CDR1 is LGHDT, CDR2 YNNKEL (reference sequence). The CDR3 totals 12 residues. The CDR3, as DNA: TGTGCCAGCAGCCACCGGGACAGGGGGCTTTTCTTT. This codes for CASSHRDRGLFF.

V and J are TRBV28 and TRBJ2-1, with D unresolved. Germline assignment: CDR1 MDHEN and CDR2 SYDVKM. Trimming cost V 3 bases and J 0 bases, with 6 bases left between them. This CDR3 has 14 residues. The CDR3 sequence: CASSFQDSYNEQFF. CDR3 nucleotides: TGTGCCAGCAGTTTTCAGGACTCCTACAATGAGCAGTTCTTC.

V is TRBV6-2 or TRBV6-3 and J is TRBJ2-4; 9 nucleotides line up with TRBD1. J gave up 1 base and V 6 bases, and 28 bases lay outside the gene matches. Germline CDR1 MNHEY, CDR2 SVGEGT. The length of the CDR3 is 23 residues. CDR3 bases: TGTGCCAGCAGCCCCCTTTTGGGACAGGGTAGGGGCATGATTGGCTCGGCCAAAAACATTCAGTACTTC. It encodes CASSPLLGQGRGMIGSAKNIQYF.

The chain uses TRBV7-2 and TRBJ1-3; TRBD1 is a possible D gene (6 bases). CDR1 is SGHTA and CDR2 is FQGNSA in the germline V gene. This CDR3 comprises 15 residues. Trimming shortened V by 1 base and J by 4 bases, and 11 bases separated the two germline ends. CDR3 sequence reads: CASSLEVGAGNTIYF. CDR3 nucleotides: TGTGCCAGCAGCTTAGAAGTGGGGGCGGGAAACACCATATATTTT.

This clone was seen a single time. This chain uses TRBV10-3 with TRBJ2-2; TRBD2 is a possible D gene (5 bases). Deletions cut 8 bases from V and 4 bases from J, with 14 bases between. The CDR3 is 14 amino acids. The germline CDR1 and CDR2 sequences are ENHRY and SYGVKD. The CDR3 DNA reads TGTGCCATCCTCCAAGAGGGTGGCACCGGGGAGCTGTTTTTT. Translation: CAILQEGGTGELFF.

The chain is built from TRBV12-3 or TRBV12-4 and TRBJ1-1, with 8 nucleotides matching TRBD1. CDR3 length equals 13 residues. The junction had 3 bases not matched to a gene; V was cut back by 3 bases and J by 6 bases. The CDR3 loop is CASSLQGASEAFF. Written as DNA, the CDR3 is TGTGCCAGCAGTTTGCAGGGGGCCTCTGAAGCTTTCTTT.

This chain connects TRBV2 to TRBJ2-1; TRBD2 might be the D (7 bases). V was trimmed by 4 bases and J by 1 base, leaving 14 bases between them. The CDR3 runs to 16 residues. The germline gives CDR1 SNHLY, CDR2 FYNNEI. This CDR3 reads CASSVRGRGSYNEQFF. The CDR3 coding sequence is TGTGCCAGCAGTGTTAGAGGGAGGGGGTCCTACAATGAGCAGTTCTTC.

V usage is TRBV5-6 and J usage is TRBJ2-5, with a tentative D call TRBD2 (6 bases). Germline CDR1 and CDR2: SGHDT and YYEEEE. V was cut by 4 bases and J by 5 bases, with 27 bases left in between. The CDR3 runs to 18 residues. CDR3 loop: CASSPSKRSGVLKETQYF. CDR3 DNA: TGTGCCAGCAGCCCCTCCAAAAGGTCGGGAGTATTGAAGGAGACCCAGTACTTC.

The chain joins TRBV5-1 to TRBJ2-5; 14 bases map to TRBD2. Germline V CDR1 and CDR2: SGHRS, YFSETQ. This CDR3 comprises 18 residues. V was clipped by 3 bases and J by 4 bases; unmatched bases: 11. CDR3 sequence reads: CASSSGTSGRAVGETQYF. The DNA of the CDR3 is TGCGCCAGCAGCTCTGGGACTAGCGGGAGAGCGGTTGGAGAGACCCAGTACTTC.

Only a few counts were recorded for this clone. The V and J genes are TRBV3-1 (or the pseudogene TRBV3-2) and TRBJ2-7, with a possible D match to TRBD2 (6 bases). This CDR3 spans 14 amino acids. Germline V gene lookup returns CDR1 LGHDT and CDR2 YNNKEL (reference sequence). V gave up 1 base and J gave up 3 bases, with 10 bases separating them. CDR3 DNA sequence: TGTGCCAGCAGCCAAGGACCGCGGGACTACGAGCAGTACTTC. It translates to CASSQGPRDYEQYF.

The chain has TRBV9 and TRBJ2-2, with TRBD2 identical over 10 bases. Unmatched junction bases numbered 4, after V lost 0 bases and J lost 8 bases. Germline V lookup: CDR1 SGDLS, CDR2 YYNGEE. This CDR3 has 15 amino acids. CDR3 in DNA: TGTGCCAGCAGCGTAGTAGCGGGAGGTCGGGGGGAGCTGTTTTTT. This sequence encodes CASSVVAGGRGELFF.